This T cell receptor (beta chain) originates from a study of patients and donors after allogeneic stem cell transplantation (dated by TCRdb to between 2020 and 2021). The library relied on RT-PCR. TCRdb names NextSeq 550 as the instrument used. TCRdb reworked the public reads: Q25 trimming with fastp, MiXCR clone assembly, productive beta chains retained. Rows are combined by CDR3 protein, so each entry shows the most common genes and DNA. Recorded for this sample are about 150,000 distinct CDR3 sequences; 30% to 45% of them occurred a single time. The biggest ten clones account for 50% of the sample. The V end gives up 4 bases and the J end 2 bases, leaving 7 bases in the junction not matched to a gene. From cysteine to phenylalanine, the CDR3 is 16 amino acids long. Solely the CDR3 DNA is kept, with 48 bases framed from the first base. Points on this clonotype: Which antigen it targets is not known. Per-base qualities were not stored, and no clone one base away is much larger.

The rearrangement joined TRBV12-3 or TRBV12-4 to TRBJ2-5; TRBD2 fits 10 bases in the junction. What was sequenced was blood, either unsorted or a sorted T cell fraction (not recorded which). The sequence was obtained from a human donor who was either an allogeneic HSCT recipient or a stem cell or donor lymphocyte infusion donor (not recorded which). It is not recorded whose cells these are; they may come from a transplant donor. In nucleotides, the sequence is TGTGCCAGCAGTTCCACTAGCGGGGCCTTACAAGAGACCCAGTACTTC. It specifies CASSSTSGALQETQYF.